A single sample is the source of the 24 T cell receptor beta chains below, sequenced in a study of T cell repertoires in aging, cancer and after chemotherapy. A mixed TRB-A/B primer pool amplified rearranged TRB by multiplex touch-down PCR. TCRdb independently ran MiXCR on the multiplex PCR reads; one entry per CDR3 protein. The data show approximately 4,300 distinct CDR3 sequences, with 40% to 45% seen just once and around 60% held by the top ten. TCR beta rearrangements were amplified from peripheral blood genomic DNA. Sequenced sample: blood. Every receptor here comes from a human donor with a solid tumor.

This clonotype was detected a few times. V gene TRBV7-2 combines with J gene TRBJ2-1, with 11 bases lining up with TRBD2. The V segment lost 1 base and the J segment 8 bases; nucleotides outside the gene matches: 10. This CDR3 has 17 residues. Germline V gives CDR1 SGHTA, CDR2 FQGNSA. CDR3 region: CASSLVVAGGPGDEQFF. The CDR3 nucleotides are TGTGCCAGCAGCTTAGTAGTAGCGGGAGGGCCGGGCGATGAGCAGTTCTTC.

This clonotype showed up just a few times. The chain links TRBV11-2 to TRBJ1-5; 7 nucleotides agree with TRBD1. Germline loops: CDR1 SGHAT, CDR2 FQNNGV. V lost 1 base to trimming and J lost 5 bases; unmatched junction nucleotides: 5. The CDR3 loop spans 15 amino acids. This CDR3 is CASSLGTGVDQPQHF. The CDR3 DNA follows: TGTGCCAGCAGCTTAGGAACAGGGGTAGATCAGCCCCAGCATTTT.

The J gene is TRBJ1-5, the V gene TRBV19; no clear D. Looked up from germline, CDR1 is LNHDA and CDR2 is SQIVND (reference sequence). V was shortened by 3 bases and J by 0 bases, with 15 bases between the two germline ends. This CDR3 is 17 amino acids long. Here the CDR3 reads CASSIVRTVYSNQPQHF. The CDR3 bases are TGTGCCAGTAGTATCGTTCGGACGGTTTATAGCAATCAGCCCCAGCATTTT.

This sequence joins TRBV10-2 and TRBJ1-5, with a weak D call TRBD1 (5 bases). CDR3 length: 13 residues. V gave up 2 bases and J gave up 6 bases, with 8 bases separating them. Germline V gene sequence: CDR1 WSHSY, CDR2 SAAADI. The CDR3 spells CASSEGTGQPQHF. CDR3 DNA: TGCGCCAGCAGTGAGGGGACGGGTCAGCCCCAGCATTTT.

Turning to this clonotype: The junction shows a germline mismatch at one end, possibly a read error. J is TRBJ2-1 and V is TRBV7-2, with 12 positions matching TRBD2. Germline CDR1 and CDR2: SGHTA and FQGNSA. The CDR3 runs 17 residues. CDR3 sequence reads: CASSLYRPGLAGEEQFF. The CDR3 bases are TGCGCCAGCAGCCTATACAGACCGGGACTAGCGGGTGAGGAGCAGTTCTTC.

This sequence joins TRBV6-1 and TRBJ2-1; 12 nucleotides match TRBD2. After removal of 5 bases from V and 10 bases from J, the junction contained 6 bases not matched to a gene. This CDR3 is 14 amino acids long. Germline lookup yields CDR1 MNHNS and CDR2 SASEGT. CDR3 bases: TGTGCCAGCAGTTCCGCCGGACTAGCGGGAGAGCAGTTCTTC. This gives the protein CASSSAGLAGEQFF.

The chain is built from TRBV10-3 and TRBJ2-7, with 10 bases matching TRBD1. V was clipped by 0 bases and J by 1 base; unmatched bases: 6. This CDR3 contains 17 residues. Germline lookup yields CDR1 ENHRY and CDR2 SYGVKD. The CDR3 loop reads CAISESWDRGPSYEQYF. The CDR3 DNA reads TGTGCCATCAGTGAGTCGTGGGACAGGGGCCCATCCTACGAGCAGTACTTC.

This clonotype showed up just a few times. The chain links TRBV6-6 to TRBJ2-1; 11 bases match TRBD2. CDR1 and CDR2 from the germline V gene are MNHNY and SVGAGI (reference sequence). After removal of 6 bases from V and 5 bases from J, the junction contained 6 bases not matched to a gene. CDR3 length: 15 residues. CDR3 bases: TGTGCCAGCAGAGGTAGCGGGGGGGCCGACAATGAGCAGTTCTTC. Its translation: CASRGSGGADNEQFF.

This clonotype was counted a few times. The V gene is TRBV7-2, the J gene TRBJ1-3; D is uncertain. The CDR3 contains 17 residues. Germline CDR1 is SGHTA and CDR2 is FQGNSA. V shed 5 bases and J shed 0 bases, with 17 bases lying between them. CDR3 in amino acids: CASSPLWGPTSGNTIYF. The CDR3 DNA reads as TGTGCCAGCAGCCCACTTTGGGGTCCAACCTCTGGAAACACCATATATTTT.

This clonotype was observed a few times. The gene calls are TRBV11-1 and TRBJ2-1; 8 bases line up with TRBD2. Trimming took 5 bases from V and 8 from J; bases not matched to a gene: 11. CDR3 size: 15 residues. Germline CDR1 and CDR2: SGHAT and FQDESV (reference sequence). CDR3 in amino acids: CASSPGLEARDEQFF. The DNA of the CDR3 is TGTGCCAGCAGCCCGGGACTAGAGGCAAGGGATGAGCAGTTCTTC.

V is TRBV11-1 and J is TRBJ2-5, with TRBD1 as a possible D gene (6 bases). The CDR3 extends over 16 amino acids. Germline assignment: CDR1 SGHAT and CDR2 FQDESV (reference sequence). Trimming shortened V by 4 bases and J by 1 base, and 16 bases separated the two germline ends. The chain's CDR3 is CASSSPWQGLQETQYF. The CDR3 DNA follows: TGTGCCAGCAGCTCCCCTTGGCAGGGGCTCCAAGAGACCCAGTACTTC.

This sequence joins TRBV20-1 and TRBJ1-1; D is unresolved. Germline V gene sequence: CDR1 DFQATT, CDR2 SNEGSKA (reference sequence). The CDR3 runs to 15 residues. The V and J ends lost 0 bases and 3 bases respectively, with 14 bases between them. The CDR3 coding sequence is TGCAGTGCTAGAGATTGGCGGGCTGGAGACACTGAAGCTTTCTTT. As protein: CSARDWRAGDTEAFF.

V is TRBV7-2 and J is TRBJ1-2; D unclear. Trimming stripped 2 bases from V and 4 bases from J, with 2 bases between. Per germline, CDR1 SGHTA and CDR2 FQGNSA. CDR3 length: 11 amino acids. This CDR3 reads CASSLRYGYTF. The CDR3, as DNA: TGTGCCAGCAGCTTACGCTATGGCTACACCTTC.

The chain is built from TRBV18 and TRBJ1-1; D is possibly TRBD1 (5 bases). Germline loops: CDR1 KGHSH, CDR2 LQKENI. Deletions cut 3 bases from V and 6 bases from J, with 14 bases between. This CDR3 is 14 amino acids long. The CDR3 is CASSPVRDSPEAFF. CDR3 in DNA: TGTGCCAGCTCACCTGTTAGGGACTCCCCTGAAGCTTTCTTT.

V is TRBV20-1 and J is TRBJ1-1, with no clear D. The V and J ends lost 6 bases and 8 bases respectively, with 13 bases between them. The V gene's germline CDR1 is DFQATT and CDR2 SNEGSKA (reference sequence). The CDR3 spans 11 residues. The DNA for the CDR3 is TGCAGTGCGCAATGGACTCTGGAAGCTTTCTTT. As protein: CSAQWTLEAFF.

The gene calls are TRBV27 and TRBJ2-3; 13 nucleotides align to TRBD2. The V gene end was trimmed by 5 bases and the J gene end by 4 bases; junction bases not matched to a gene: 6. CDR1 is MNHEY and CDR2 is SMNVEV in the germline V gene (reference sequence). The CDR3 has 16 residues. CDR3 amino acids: CASSQQGLAGPDTQYF. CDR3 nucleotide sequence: TGTGCCAGCAGTCAACAGGGACTAGCGGGACCAGATACGCAGTATTTT.

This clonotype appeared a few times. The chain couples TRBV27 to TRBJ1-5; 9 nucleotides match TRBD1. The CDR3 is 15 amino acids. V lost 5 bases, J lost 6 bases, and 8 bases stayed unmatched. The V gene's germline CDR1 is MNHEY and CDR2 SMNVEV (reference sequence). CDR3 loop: CASSRTGAGIQPQHF. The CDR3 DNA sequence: TGTGCCAGCAGTAGGACAGGGGCTGGAATTCAGCCCCAGCATTTT.

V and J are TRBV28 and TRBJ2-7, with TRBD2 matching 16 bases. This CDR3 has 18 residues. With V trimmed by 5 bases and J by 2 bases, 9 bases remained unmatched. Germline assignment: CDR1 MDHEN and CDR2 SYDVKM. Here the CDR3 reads CASSTGLAGGPFTYEQYF. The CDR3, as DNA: TGTGCCAGCAGTACGGGACTAGCGGGAGGGCCCTTCACCTACGAGCAGTACTTC.

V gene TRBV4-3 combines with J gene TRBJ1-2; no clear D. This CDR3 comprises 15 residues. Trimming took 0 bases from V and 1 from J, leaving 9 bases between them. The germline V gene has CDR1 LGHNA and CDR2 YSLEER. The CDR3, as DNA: TGCGCCAGCAGCCAAGATCACCGGGGTAACTATGGCTACACCTTC. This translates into CASSQDHRGNYGYTF.

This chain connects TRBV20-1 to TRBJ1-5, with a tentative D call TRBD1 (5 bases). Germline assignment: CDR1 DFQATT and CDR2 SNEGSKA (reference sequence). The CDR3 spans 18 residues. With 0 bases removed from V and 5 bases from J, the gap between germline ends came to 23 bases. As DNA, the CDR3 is TGCAGTGCTAGAGATGCGGAGGGGACCACACCATATTATCAGCCCCAGCATTTT. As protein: CSARDAEGTTPYYQPQHF.

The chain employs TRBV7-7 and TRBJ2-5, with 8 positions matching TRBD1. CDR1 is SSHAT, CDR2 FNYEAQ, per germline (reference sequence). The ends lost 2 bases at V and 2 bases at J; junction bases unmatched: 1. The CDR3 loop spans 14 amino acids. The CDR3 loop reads CASSLNRGQETQYF. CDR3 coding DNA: TGTGCCAGCAGCTTAAACAGGGGGCAAGAGACCCAGTACTTC.

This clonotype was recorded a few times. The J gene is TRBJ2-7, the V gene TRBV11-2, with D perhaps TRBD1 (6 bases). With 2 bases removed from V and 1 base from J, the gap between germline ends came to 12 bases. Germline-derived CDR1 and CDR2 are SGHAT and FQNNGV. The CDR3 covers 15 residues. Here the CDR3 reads CASSLPGTHSYEQYF. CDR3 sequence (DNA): TGTGCCAGCAGCTTACCTGGGACACATTCCTACGAGCAGTACTTC.

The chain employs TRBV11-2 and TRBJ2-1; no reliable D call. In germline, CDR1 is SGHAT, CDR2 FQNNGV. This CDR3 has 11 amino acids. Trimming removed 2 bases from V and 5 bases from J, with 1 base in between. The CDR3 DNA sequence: TGTGCCAGCAGCTTAAACAATGAGCAGTTCTTC. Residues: CASSLNNEQFF.

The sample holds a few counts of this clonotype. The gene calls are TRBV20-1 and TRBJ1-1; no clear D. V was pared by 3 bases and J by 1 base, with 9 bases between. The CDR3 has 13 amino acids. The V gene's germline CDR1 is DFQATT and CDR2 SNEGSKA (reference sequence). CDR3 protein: CSASLLTNTEAFF. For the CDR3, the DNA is TGCAGTGCTAGTCTGTTAACGAACACTGAAGCTTTCTTT.